The rows below give T cell receptor beta chains drawn from one sample of a study of control samples from healthy donors and cancer patients. Here immunoSEQ multiplex PCR was the method, and the copy in TCRdb shows in-frame clones only, minus some. The data contain 110,000 to 150,000 clones, under 95% of them singletons. The sample was blood. Source of these receptors: a middle-aged man in good health. The CDR3 runs from the conserved cysteine through the conserved F or W. A D gene is named only where the DNA matches it firmly.

D: .
V: TRBV28
J: TRBJ1-3
DNA: TGTGCCAGCAGTTCGCTTGGAAACACCATATATTTT
CDR3: CASSSLGNTIYF

D: TRBD2
V: TRBV2
J: TRBJ2-3
DNA: TGTGCCGGTGGTAAAGCTAGCGGGGCCGACACAGATACGCAGTATTTT
CDR3: CAGGKASGADTDTQYF

D: .
V: TRBV7-9
J: TRBJ1-2
DNA: TGTGCCAGCAGCTTAGCGCGTGGGGAAGTCTATGGCTACACCTTC
CDR3: CASSLARGEVYGYTF

D: TRBD2
V: TRBV6-4
J: TRBJ2-5
DNA: TGTGCCAGCAGCCCTCTAGCGGGTCAAGGCGAGACCCAGTACTTC
CDR3: CASSPLAGQGETQYF

D: .
V: TRBV12-3/TRBV12-4
J: TRBJ2-7
DNA: TGTGCCAGCAGTTACTACGATGCTCACGAGCAGTACTTC
CDR3: CASSYYDAHEQYF

D: TRBD1
V: TRBV10-1
J: TRBJ1-1
DNA: TGCGCCAGCAGTGAGTCGAAACAGGGGGGCTTGAACACTGAAGCTTTCTTT
CDR3: CASSESKQGGLNTEAFF

D: .
V: TRBV28
J: TRBJ1-6
DNA: TGTGCCAGCAGCGGCCAGGGATCCCTTTATAATTCACCCCTCCACTTT
CDR3: CASSGQGSLYNSPLHF

D: .
V: TRBV28
J: TRBJ1-4
DNA: TGTGCCAGCAGTTTAGCAGGGGCAACTAATGAAAAACTGTTTTTT
CDR3: CASSLAGATNEKLFF

D: .
V: TRBV21-1
J: TRBJ1-3
DNA: TGTGCCAACAGCCCGGATGACCTCTCTGGAAACACCATATATTTT
CDR3: CANSPDDLSGNTIYF

D: .
V: TRBV9
J: TRBJ2-6
DNA: TGTGCCAGCAGCTCGGGTGCTGCTGGGACTTTTGGGGCCAACGTCCTGACTTTC
CDR3: CASSSGAAGTFGANVLTF

D: TRBD2
V: TRBV28
J: TRBJ2-7
DNA: TGTGCCAGCAGTCCTTCGTCTAGCGGGAGGACGGGAGAGCAGTACTTC
CDR3: CASSPSSSGRTGEQYF

D: TRBD1
V: TRBV20-1
J: TRBJ1-1
DNA: TGCAGTGCTAGTCGGGGCAGGGGGACTGAAGCTTTCTTT
CDR3: CSASRGRGTEAFF

D: .
V: TRBV5-8
J: TRBJ1-2
DNA: TGTGCCAGCCGCCGACAGCTCGGATCGGGCTACACCTTC
CDR3: CASRRQLGSGYTF

D: .
V: TRBV5-4
J: TRBJ2-1
DNA: TGTGCCAGCAGCTTAAATGGGGCTGGGCAGTTCTTC
CDR3: CASSLNGAGQFF

D: TRBD2
V: TRBV14
J: TRBJ2-7
DNA: TGTGCCAGCAGCCCGGGACTAGCGCTCGAGCAGTACTTC
CDR3: CASSPGLALEQYF

D: .
V: TRBV28
J: TRBJ1-1
DNA: TGTGCCAGCAGTTTAATGGGGGGGCTCACTGAAGCTTTCTTT
CDR3: CASSLMGGLTEAFF

D: .
V: TRBV11-2
J: TRBJ1-6
DNA: TGTGCCAGCAACCCCCGGGGGGAGACCTACTATAATTCACCCCTCCACTTT
CDR3: CASNPRGETYYNSPLHF

D: TRBD2
V: TRBV3-1/TRBV3-2
J: TRBJ2-1
DNA: TGTGCCAGCAGCCAGGGGACTAGCGGGGTGAGCTCCTACAATGAGCAGTTCTTC
CDR3: CASSQGTSGVSSYNEQFF

D: TRBD2
V: TRBV2
J: TRBJ2-5
DNA: TGTGCCAGCAGTGAGCTTGGCGGGAGGTCCCAAGAGACCCAGTACTTC
CDR3: CASSELGGRSQETQYF

D: .
V: TRBV24-1
J: TRBJ2-5
DNA: TGTGCCACCAGTGATTCGACACGCTGGTACTTC
CDR3: CATSDSTRWYF

D: .
V: TRBV9
J: TRBJ2-2
DNA: TGTGCCAGCAGCGTCGAACCAAGACGGGGGAACACCGGGGAGCTGTTTTTT
CDR3: CASSVEPRRGNTGELFF

D: .
V: TRBV9
J: TRBJ2-3
DNA: TGTGCCAGCAGCGTCGAATCCGTTCGGGATACGCAGTATTTT
CDR3: CASSVESVRDTQYF

D: .
V: TRBV9
J: TRBJ2-7
DNA: TGTGCCAGCAGCGTAGCCCCGTCACCGGGGGGCCGTACCTACGAGCAGTACTTC
CDR3: CASSVAPSPGGRTYEQYF

D: .
V: TRBV9
J: TRBJ1-5
DNA: TGTGCCAGCAGCGACCGATATAGCAATCAGCCCCAGCATTTT
CDR3: CASSDRYSNQPQHF

D: .
V: TRBV5-1
J: TRBJ2-3
DNA: TGCGCCAGCAGCTTGGATGGGACAGATACGCAGTATTTT
CDR3: CASSLDGTDTQYF

D: .
V: TRBV12-2
J: TRBJ1-3
DNA: TGTGCAAGTCGCCCAGGGCGAGGGAATAAGGCTGGAAACACCATATATTTT
CDR3: CASRPGRGNKAGNTIYF

D: TRBD1
V: TRBV9
J: TRBJ1-2
DNA: TGTGCCAGCAGCGATCTGGACAGGGAACTATATGGCTACACCTTC
CDR3: CASSDLDRELYGYTF

D: .
V: TRBV27
J: TRBJ1-5
DNA: TGTGCCAGCAGTCCAGATTTGACAAATAGCAATCAGCCCCAGCATTTT
CDR3: CASSPDLTNSNQPQHF

D: TRBD2
V: TRBV19
J: TRBJ2-1
DNA: TGTGCCAGCCAGCTCGCTAGCGGATACAATGAGCAGTTCTTC
CDR3: CASQLASGYNEQFF